The T cell receptor beta chain under discussion was sequenced for a study of beta chain features in type 1 diabetes. Across the whole study: Examination of sorted cells across all samples involved around 99 million cells.

Looked up from germline, CDR1 is PRHDT and CDR2 is FYEKMQ (reference sequence). Trimming left V 5 bases short and J 3 bases short, with 14 bases between. This CDR3 contains 14 residues. Expressed TCRB transcripts were sequenced, since all the RNA that had been isolated was reverse transcribed. Data came from immunoSEQ multiplex PCR; TCRdb stores just in-frame clones and leaves some out. The sample gives about 410,000 clones, more than 11% of which show up once; around 0.035% is in the top ten. The source is a man under 40 in good health. Sequenced input: naive CD4+ T cells from blood. V gene TRBV13 combines with J gene TRBJ2-7, with a tentative D call TRBD1 (7 bases). CDR3 sequence (DNA): TGTGCCAGCAGCCCTGCGGGACAGCACTACGAGCAGTACTTC. Translating it yields CASSPAGQHYEQYF.